The 10 T cell receptor beta chains below come from one sample, sequenced in a study of blood T cell repertoires in COVID-19. Assay: immunoSEQ multiplex PCR; the TCRdb copy retains only in-frame clones and omits some. This sample has 100,000 to 120,000 clones, with 90% found just once. The sample consisted of peripheral blood. The source is a woman aged 50 to 60 with acute or convalescent COVID-19.

V gene TRBV6-5 combines with J gene TRBJ2-5; weak D call: TRBD1 (6 bases). V lost 4 bases, J lost 12 bases, and 12 bases lay in between. The CDR3 loop spans 11 amino acids. Germline values: CDR1 MNHEY, CDR2 SVGAGI. The CDR3 protein is CASSSARQEYF. As DNA, the CDR3 is TGTGCCAGCAGTTCGGCGAGACAGGAGTACTTC.

This rearrangement joins TRBV6-5 to TRBJ1-1; D gene unclear. Trimming pared 8 bases from V and 5 bases from J, leaving 12 bases between. The CDR3 is 12 residues long. The germline CDR1 and CDR2 sequences are MNHEY and SVGAGI. The CDR3 loop is CASSPYGTEAFF. CDR3 nucleotides: TGTGCCAGCTCCCCCTACGGTACTGAAGCTTTCTTT.

The chain combines TRBV3-1 (or the pseudogene TRBV3-2) with TRBJ1-3; D remains ambiguous. CDR3 size: 15 residues. Germline CDR1 and CDR2: LGHDT and YNNKEL (reference sequence). The ends were cut back, 1 base at V and 2 bases at J, with 9 bases in the middle. The CDR3 reads CASSQVTSAGNTIYF. Here the CDR3 DNA reads TGTGCCAGCAGCCAAGTCACGTCAGCTGGAAACACCATATATTTT.

The chain employs TRBV30 and TRBJ1-2, with D hard to call. From germline, CDR1 is GTSNPN and CDR2 SVGIG (reference sequence). The CDR3 runs to 15 residues. The germline V and J ends were trimmed by 2 bases and 4 bases, with 17 bases remaining between them. The CDR3 spells CAWSTRPGAGYGYTF. In nucleotides, the CDR3 is TGTGCCTGGAGTACAAGACCGGGAGCCGGCTATGGCTACACCTTC.

The chain carries TRBV27 and TRBJ2-7; 10 bases agree with TRBD2. Germline V gene lookup returns CDR1 MNHEY and CDR2 SMNVEV (reference sequence). The length of the CDR3 is 16 residues. The ends lost 3 bases at V and 1 base at J; junction bases unmatched: 6. The CDR3 DNA sequence: TGTGCCAGCAGTTTTACAGCGGGAGGGTTTTCCTACGAGCAGTACTTC. This gives the protein CASSFTAGGFSYEQYF.

The rearrangement joins TRBV11-2 to TRBJ2-2; a possible D gene is TRBD2 (5 bases). V was clipped by 1 base and J by 3 bases, with 9 bases between them. Looked up from germline, CDR1 is SGHAT and CDR2 is FQNNGV. The CDR3 covers 15 residues. Written as DNA, the CDR3 is TGTGCCAGCAGCTTAGGGACGGACTACACCGGGGAGCTGTTTTTT. Its protein is CASSLGTDYTGELFF.

In its sample, this clone was seen a few times. This chain uses TRBV15 with TRBJ1-2; no firm D call. Trimming removed 3 bases from V and 3 bases from J, with 8 bases in between. Germline loops: CDR1 LNHNV, CDR2 YYDKDF (reference sequence). The CDR3 is 13 amino acids. CDR3 DNA sequence: TGTGCCACCAGCAGGAGGAAGGACTATGGCTACACCTTC. This translates into CATSRRKDYGYTF.

On this clone: Sequence at one end of the junction differs from germline and may be a read error. V is TRBV24-1 and J is TRBJ2-3, with TRBD1 matching over 7 bases. CDR3 length: 13 amino acids. CDR1 and CDR2 from the germline V gene are KGHDR and SFDVKD. CDR3 coding DNA: TGTGCCACCAGTGACTCAGACAGGGATAGGCAGTATTTT. Translated: CATSDSDRDRQYF.

CDR3 loop: CASSLGTGGTGELFF. The CDR3 DNA reads as TGCGCCAGCAGCTTGGGGACAGGGGGCACCGGGGAGCTGTTTTTT. V is TRBV5-1 and J is TRBJ2-2; 10 bases line up with TRBD1. Germline trimming cut 0 bases from V and 4 bases from J; bases unmatched to any gene: 0. The CDR3 has 15 amino acids. The germline gives CDR1 SGHRS, CDR2 YFSETQ.

J is TRBJ2-1 and V is TRBV19; TRBD2 matches at 7 bases. Germline V CDR1 and CDR2: LNHDA, SQIVND (reference sequence). Trimming removed 4 bases from V and 0 bases from J; junction bases left unmatched: 12. This CDR3 has 18 residues. CDR3 sequence: CASSRGGIQVSSYNEQFF. The CDR3, as DNA: TGTGCCAGTAGTAGGGGGGGGATACAGGTGAGCTCCTACAATGAGCAGTTCTTC. The full variable domain, its missing parts supplied by reference TRBV19 and TRBJ2-1, is DGGITQSPKYLFRKEGQNVTLSCEQNLNHDAMYWYRQDPGQGLRLIYYSQIVNDFQKGDIAEGYSVSREKKESFPLTVTSAQKNPTAFYLCASSRGGIQVSSYNEQFFGPGTRLTVL.